The T cell receptor beta chain under discussion was sequenced for a study of Graves' ophthalmopathy and Graves' hyperthyroidism. On the study more broadly: Cases classed as stable hyperthyroidism had no ophthalmopathy within 18 months of follow-up. General observations from the study: Ophthalmopathy could be told apart from stable hyperthyroidism by a 13-signature model (around 88% sensitivity, over 65% specificity).

Ineligible for inclusion were patients with other autoimmune diseases, uncontrolled infections, pregnancy or lactation. Amplified TCR beta CDR3 regions were obtained using RNA transcripts as template. An initial RT-PCR round employing HTBI primers preceded a second-round multiplex PCR. From the multiplex PCR reads, TCRdb called clonotypes with MiXCR, one entry per CDR3 protein. The sample holds around 1.1 million distinct CDR3 sequences; approximately 35% are singletons and the top ten take around 10%. The CDR3 covers 13 residues. From germline, CDR1 is LNHNV and CDR2 YYDKDF (reference sequence). V lost 5 bases to trimming and J lost 5 bases, with 12 bases between them. Notes on this clonotype: Its antigen remains unidentified.

Sequenced: peripheral blood or thyroid tissue (not recorded which). The chain carries TRBV15 and TRBJ2-5; D may be TRBD1 (6 bases). The source is an adult man with Graves' hyperthyroidism. CDR3 protein: CATSVRGEETQYF. The CDR3 DNA follows: TGTGCCACCAGCGTCAGGGGAGAGGAGACCCAGTACTTC.